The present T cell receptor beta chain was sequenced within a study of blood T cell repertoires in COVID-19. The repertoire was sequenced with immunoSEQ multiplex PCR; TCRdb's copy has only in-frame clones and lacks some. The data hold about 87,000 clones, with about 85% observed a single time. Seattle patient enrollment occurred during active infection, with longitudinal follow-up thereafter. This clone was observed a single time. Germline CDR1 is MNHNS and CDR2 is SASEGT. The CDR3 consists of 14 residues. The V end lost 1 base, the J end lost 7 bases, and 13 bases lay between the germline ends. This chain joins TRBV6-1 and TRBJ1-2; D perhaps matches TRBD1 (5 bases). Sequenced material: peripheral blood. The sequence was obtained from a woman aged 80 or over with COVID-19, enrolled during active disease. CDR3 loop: CASSEGGGRIGYTF. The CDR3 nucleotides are TGTGCCAGCAGTGAAGGGGGGGGGAGAATTGGCTACACCTTC.